This T cell receptor (beta chain) derives from a study of long-term antiretroviral therapy in people with HIV. General observations from the study: Transplant-donor-level diversity was not reached after ART, though diversity increased.

In its sample, this clone was seen once. Antigen unknown. Assay version v3.0 of immunoSEQ was used, and it was run at survey level. Clones were sequenced by immunoSEQ multiplex PCR, and TCRdb holds only the in-frame ones, with some missing. The table has tens of thousands of clones, 90% to 95% seen once. Germline lookup yields CDR1 ENHRY and CDR2 SYGVKD. This CDR3 region has 15 residues. V gave up 4 bases and J gave up 8 bases; unmatched junction bases: 9. The chain combines TRBV10-3 with TRBJ1-2; 11 bases are shared with TRBD1. The sequence was collected from a woman aged 45-65 years with HIV. This specimen consisted of unsorted PBMCs, obtained 3.7 years after starting antiretroviral therapy. CDR3: CAISGGQGAEWGYTF. The CDR3, as DNA: TGTGCCATCAGTGGAGGACAGGGGGCAGAGTGGGGCTACACCTTC.